The next 22 T cell receptor beta chains were all read from a single sample in a study of T-cell memory formation after mild COVID-19. Each CDR3 protein gets one entry after TCRdb re-called the 5' RACE reads with MiXCR. The table lists about 340,000 distinct CDR3 sequences, about 15% of them singletons. Sequencing was performed on PBMCs or a T cell subset sorted from them (not recorded which). These receptors were taken from a young man who had mild COVID-19 (a few samples of this study predate the infection). Cell type and time point are not known.

This sequence joins TRBV5-1 and TRBJ2-1; D possibly corresponds to TRBD1 (8 bases). CDR3 size: 16 residues. Trimming took off 3 bases at V and 7 bases at J, with 20 bases between the two ends. Looked up from germline, CDR1 is SGHRS and CDR2 is YFSETQ. The CDR3 region is CASSSFDRGGGNEQFF. The DNA for the CDR3 is TGCGCCAGCAGCTCCTTTGACAGGGGAGGGGGGAATGAGCAGTTCTTC.

DNA for the CDR3: TGTGCCAGCAGCCCCCGGGTAACCTCGGCCGAAGCTTTCTTT. Its translation: CASSPRVTSAEAFF. The V call is TRBV3-1, the J call TRBJ1-1; no definite D call. This CDR3 is 14 amino acids long. CDR1 LGHDT and CDR2 YNNKEL come from the germline V gene (reference sequence). Trimming removed 4 bases from V and 8 bases from J, with 17 bases in between.

The chain uses TRBV7-2 and TRBJ2-1; D gene uncertain. The V gene lost 3 bases and the J gene lost 0 bases, with 9 bases spanning the gap. This CDR3 has 15 residues. In germline, CDR1 is SGHTA, CDR2 FQGNSA. CDR3 in DNA: TGTGCCAGCAGCTTCTACTCGAGCTCCTACAATGAGCAGTTCTTC. Protein: CASSFYSSSYNEQFF.

This clonotype was seen only a few times. The chain recombines TRBV27 with TRBJ2-2; 10 nucleotides match TRBD2. The CDR3 consists of 15 residues. The trim removed 4 bases at V and 6 bases at J, leaving 5 bases unmatched. Germline V gene data show CDR1 as MNHEY and CDR2 as SMNVEV (reference sequence). The CDR3 sequence is CASSYQRGGPGELFF. CDR3 bases: TGTGCCAGCAGTTATCAGCGGGGGGGCCCCGGGGAGCTGTTTTTT.

This clonotype was observed many times. The rearrangement joins TRBV6-5 to TRBJ2-7, with 8 nucleotides matching TRBD1. CDR1 MNHEY and CDR2 SVGAGI come from the germline V gene. With V trimmed by 5 bases and J by 2 bases, 2 bases remained unmatched. The CDR3 has 13 residues. The CDR3 DNA follows: TGTGCCAGCAGTCGACAGGGGACCTACGAGCAGTACGTC. Translation gives CASSRQGTYEQYV.

This clonotype was recorded a few times. The CDR3 bases are TGTGCCAGCAGCTTCGACAGGACTCAAGAGACCCAGTACTTC. Its translation is CASSFDRTQETQYF. The chain recombines TRBV7-2 with TRBJ2-5; a weak D match, TRBD1 (6 bases). Germline V CDR1 and CDR2: SGHTA, FQGNSA. The CDR3 sequence is 14 residues long. Trimming stripped 3 bases from V and 2 bases from J, with 10 bases between.

The J gene is TRBJ2-7, the V gene TRBV11-2, with D perhaps given as TRBD1 or TRBD2 (5 bases each). The germline V gene has CDR1 SGHAT and CDR2 FQNNGV. Trimming took off 7 bases at V and 3 bases at J, with 13 bases between the two ends. CDR3 length: 13 amino acids. The CDR3 DNA sequence: TGTGCCAGCACCCGACGGGGCGGCTACGAGCAGTACTTC. Encoded protein: CASTRRGGYEQYF.

A few counts support this clonotype. The genes are TRBV7-2 and TRBJ1-6; D unresolved. The germline V gene encodes CDR1 SGHTA and CDR2 FQGNSA. There are 17 residues in the CDR3. V lost 5 bases and J 0 bases, leaving 14 bases between the germline ends. The CDR3 sequence: CASSATSSSSYNSPLHF. CDR3 DNA: TGTGCCAGCAGCGCGACAAGCTCAAGCTCCTATAATTCACCCCTCCACTTT. The entire variable domain, with the rest obtained from reference TRBV7-2 and TRBJ1-6, is as follows: GAGVSQSPSNKVTEKGKDVELRCDPISGHTALYWYRQSLGQGLEFLIYFQGNSAPDKSGLPSDRFSAERTGGSVSTLTIQRTQQEDSAVYLCASSATSSSSYNSPLHFGNGTRLTVT.

The genes are TRBV28 and TRBJ1-2; D remains ambiguous. Trimming removed 2 bases from V and 4 bases from J, with 11 bases in between. From germline, CDR1 is MDHEN and CDR2 SYDVKM. The CDR3 has 14 amino acids. The CDR3 DNA sequence: TGTGCCAGCAGTTTAGGAGGGCAAGTCTATGGCTACACCTTC. This gives the protein CASSLGGQVYGYTF.

There are a few counts of this clonotype. This chain uses TRBV4-3 with TRBJ2-6, with 8 bases matching TRBD2. This CDR3 has 17 residues. Germline V gene lookup returns CDR1 LGHNA and CDR2 YSLEER. The V gene end was trimmed by 1 base and the J gene end by 0 bases; junction bases not matched to a gene: 2. This chain's CDR3 is CASSQAGGPSGANVLTF. The CDR3 nucleotides read TGCGCCAGCAGCCAAGCGGGGGGGCCCTCTGGGGCCAACGTCCTGACTTTC.

This chain uses TRBV5-1 with TRBJ2-7, with 7 bases aligning to TRBD1. Per the germline V gene, CDR1 is SGHRS and CDR2 is YFSETQ. This CDR3 contains 14 residues. V lost 0 bases and J lost 3; bases outside the gene matches: 3. CDR3 loop: CASSLGQGVYEQYF. In DNA form, the CDR3 reads TGCGCCAGCAGCTTGGGCCAGGGGGTCTACGAGCAGTACTTC. The variable domain in full, completed from reference TRBV5-1 and TRBJ2-7, reads KAGVTQTPRYLIKTRGQQVTLSCSPISGHRSVSWYQQTPGQGLQFLFEYFSETQRNKGNFPGRFSGRQFSNSRSEMNVSTLELGDSALYLCASSLGQGVYEQYFGPGTRLTVT.

This clonotype occurred many times. This chain uses TRBV6-4 with TRBJ2-2, with 8 nucleotides matching TRBD1. The germline V gene has CDR1 MRHNA and CDR2 SNTAGT. The CDR3 totals 16 residues. V trimming: 6 bases; J trimming: 6 bases; junction bases outside the gene matches: 12. The CDR3 here is CASSETPGQGSGELFF. Here the CDR3 DNA reads TGTGCCAGCAGCGAAACCCCCGGACAGGGATCCGGGGAGCTGTTTTTT.

This clonotype was seen a few times. The rearrangement links TRBV29-1 to TRBJ2-5; TRBD2 aligns across 9 bases. The V gene's germline CDR1 is SQVTM and CDR2 ANQGSEA. This CDR3 is 15 amino acids long. V gave up 5 bases and J gave up 4 bases; unmatched junction bases: 11. The CDR3 loop reads CSVPGSGLAGETQYF. Written as DNA, the CDR3 is TGCAGCGTTCCCGGATCGGGACTAGCCGGAGAGACCCAGTACTTC. Looking up the rest from reference TRBV29-1 and TRBJ2-5 gives the full variable domain: SAVISQKPSRDICQRGTSLTIQCQVDSQVTMMFWYRQQPGQSLTLIATANQGSEATYESGFVIDKFPISRPNLTFSTLTVSNMSPEDSSIYLCSVPGSGLAGETQYFGPGTRLLVL.

The chain couples TRBV5-1 to TRBJ1-1; D call uncertain. Germline V lookup: CDR1 SGHRS, CDR2 YFSETQ. The CDR3 loop spans 14 amino acids. V was pared by 5 bases and J by 4 bases, with 15 bases between. The CDR3 protein is CASRPNLRVTEAFF. The CDR3 DNA is TGCGCCAGCAGGCCGAATTTAAGGGTCACTGAAGCTTTCTTT.

V gene TRBV7-3 combines with J gene TRBJ2-7; tentative D call: TRBD2 (6 bases). This CDR3 region has 16 residues. Deletions cut 1 base from V and 7 bases from J, with 20 bases between. Germline values: CDR1 SGHTA, CDR2 FQGTGA. CDR3 bases: TGTGCCAGCAGCTTAATTATGCCGGGACTGAGGGGTGAGCAGTACGTC. Protein: CASSLIMPGLRGEQYV.

The chain uses TRBV7-9 and TRBJ1-5; D is ambiguous. The CDR3 totals 16 residues. Germline CDR1 and CDR2: SEHNR and FQNEAQ (reference sequence). Trimming pared 5 bases from V and 6 bases from J, leaving 20 bases between. CDR3 DNA: TGTGCCAGCAGCAACGAATTGGCCGACAAGTCTCAGCCCCAGCATTTT. It specifies CASSNELADKSQPQHF.

This clonotype was counted ten times or more. A read error may produce the germline difference seen at one junction end. The chain combines TRBV7-2 with TRBJ2-5; the D is unclear. The CDR3 is 13 amino acids. CDR1 and CDR2 (germline): SGHTA, FQGNSA. The CDR3, as DNA: TGTGCCAGCAGTTTAGGGTACCAAGAGACCCAGTACTTC. Protein sequence: CASSLGYQETQYF.

The V and J genes are TRBV14 and TRBJ1-2; tentatively, D is TRBD1 (5 bases). In germline, CDR1 is SGHDN, CDR2 FVKESK. V lost 2 bases, J lost 7 bases, and 11 bases lay in between. This CDR3 has 13 residues. For the CDR3, the DNA is TGTGCCAGCAGCCAAAGGGGTTCTGGTGGCTACACCTTC. Translated: CASSQRGSGGYTF.

V gene TRBV5-1 combines with J gene TRBJ2-5; 7 nucleotides align to TRBD1. V lost 3 bases to trimming and J lost 2 bases; unmatched junction nucleotides: 10. Germline lookup yields CDR1 SGHRS and CDR2 YFSETQ. The CDR3 loop spans 16 amino acids. In DNA, the CDR3 is TGCGCCAGCAGCTGGGTACAGGGGTTCGGGCAAGAGACCCAGTACTTC. It yields the protein CASSWVQGFGQETQYF. The full variable domain, in which reference TRBV5-1 and TRBJ2-5 provide the parts outside the CDR3, is KAGVTQTPRYLIKTRGQQVTLSCSPISGHRSVSWYQQTPGQGLQFLFEYFSETQRNKGNFPGRFSGRQFSNSRSEMNVSTLELGDSALYLCASSWVQGFGQETQYFGPGTRLLVL.

This clonotype was found a few times. The rearrangement uses TRBV7-2 and TRBJ1-6, with no clear D. CDR1 and CDR2 (germline): SGHTA, FQGNSA. This CDR3 has 14 residues. V shed 5 bases and J shed 9 bases, with 14 bases lying between them. The CDR3 region has the DNA TGTGCCAGCAGCCACGACGCCCGATCTTCACCCCTCCACTTT. Amino acid sequence: CASSHDARSSPLHF.

CDR3 nucleotide sequence: TGTGCCAGCAGCTTAGCTCCAGCGGGGGTTACAGATACGCAGTATTTT. This gives the protein CASSLAPAGVTDTQYF. The chain combines TRBV7-3 with TRBJ2-3, with 8 bases aligning to TRBD2. Germline CDR1 and CDR2: SGHTA and FQGTGA. The CDR3 runs to 16 residues. The trim removed 2 bases at V and 3 bases at J, leaving 7 bases unmatched.

This clonotype was seen a few times. This chain connects TRBV10-3 to TRBJ1-2; 9 bases are a match to TRBD1. Germline V gene sequence: CDR1 ENHRY, CDR2 SYGVKD. There are 15 residues in the CDR3. J was trimmed by 0 bases and V by 10 bases; bases with no gene match: 9. In nucleotides, the CDR3 is TGTGCCACCAAGGGACAGGGTCGAACTAACTATGGCTACACCTTC. Amino acid sequence: CATKGQGRTNYGYTF.